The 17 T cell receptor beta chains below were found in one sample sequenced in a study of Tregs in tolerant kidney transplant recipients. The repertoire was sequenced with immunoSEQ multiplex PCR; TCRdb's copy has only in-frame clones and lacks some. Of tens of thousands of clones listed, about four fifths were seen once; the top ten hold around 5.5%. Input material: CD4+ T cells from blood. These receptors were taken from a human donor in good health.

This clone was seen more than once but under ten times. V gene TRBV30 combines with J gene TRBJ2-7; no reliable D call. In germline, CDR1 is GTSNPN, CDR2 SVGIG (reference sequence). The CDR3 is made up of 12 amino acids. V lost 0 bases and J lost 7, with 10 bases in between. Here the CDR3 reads CAWSVLLGEQYF. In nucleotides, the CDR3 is TGTGCCTGGAGTGTACTTTTGGGTGAGCAGTACTTC. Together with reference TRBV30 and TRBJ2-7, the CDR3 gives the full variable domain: SQTIHQWPATLVQPVGSPLSLECTVEGTSNPNLYWYRQAAGRGLQLLFYSVGIGQISSEVPQNLSASRPQDRQFILSSKKLLLSDSGFYLCAWSVLLGEQYFGPGTRLTVT.

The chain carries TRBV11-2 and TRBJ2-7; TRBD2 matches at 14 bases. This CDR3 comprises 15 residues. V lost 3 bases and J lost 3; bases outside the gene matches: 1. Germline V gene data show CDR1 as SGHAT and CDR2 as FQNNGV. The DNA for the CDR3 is TGTGCCAGCAGCTTCGGGACTAGCGGGAGCTACGAGCAGTACTTC. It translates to CASSFGTSGSYEQYF.

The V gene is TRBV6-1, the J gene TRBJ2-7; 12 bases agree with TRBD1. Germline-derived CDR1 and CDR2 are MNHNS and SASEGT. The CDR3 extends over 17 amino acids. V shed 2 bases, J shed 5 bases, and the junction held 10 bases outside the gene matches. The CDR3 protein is CASSERGRDRGLHEQYF. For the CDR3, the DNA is TGTGCCAGCAGTGAAAGAGGGAGGGACAGGGGGCTCCACGAGCAGTACTTC.

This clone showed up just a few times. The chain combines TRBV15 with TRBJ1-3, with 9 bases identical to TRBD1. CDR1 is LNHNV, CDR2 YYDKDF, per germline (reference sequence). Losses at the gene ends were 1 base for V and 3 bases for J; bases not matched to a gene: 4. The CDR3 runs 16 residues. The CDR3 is CATSRGDRGNGNTIYF. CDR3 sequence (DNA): TGTGCCACCAGCAGAGGCGACAGGGGGAATGGAAACACCATATATTTT.

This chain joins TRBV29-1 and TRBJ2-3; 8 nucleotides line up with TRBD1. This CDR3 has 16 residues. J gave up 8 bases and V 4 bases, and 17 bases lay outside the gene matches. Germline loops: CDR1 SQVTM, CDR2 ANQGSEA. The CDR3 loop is CSVAVGQGLNVGTQYF. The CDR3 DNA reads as TGCAGCGTTGCCGTCGGACAGGGTTTGAACGTGGGTACGCAGTATTTT.

The CDR3, as DNA: TGTGCCATCAGTGAGTTGGGCGAAGGGACTGAAGCTTTCTTT. Translating it yields CAISELGEGTEAFF. V gene TRBV10-3 combines with J gene TRBJ1-1, with D uncertain. The germline gives CDR1 ENHRY, CDR2 SYGVKD. The CDR3 runs to 14 residues. The V gene lost 1 base and the J gene lost 5 bases, with 11 bases spanning the gap.

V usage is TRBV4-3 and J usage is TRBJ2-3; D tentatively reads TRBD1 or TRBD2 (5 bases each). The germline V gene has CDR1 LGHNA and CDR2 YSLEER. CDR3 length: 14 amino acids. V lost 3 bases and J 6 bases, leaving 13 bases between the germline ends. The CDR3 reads CASSQGPNGDTQYF. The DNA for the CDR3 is TGCGCCAGCAGCCAGGGACCAAATGGGGATACGCAGTATTTT.

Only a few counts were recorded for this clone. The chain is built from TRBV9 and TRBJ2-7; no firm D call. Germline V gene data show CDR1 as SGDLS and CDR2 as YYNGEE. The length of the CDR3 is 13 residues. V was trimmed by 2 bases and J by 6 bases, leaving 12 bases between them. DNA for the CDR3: TGTGCCAGCAGCGTTCAACCTACGCTCGAGCAGTACTTC. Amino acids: CASSVQPTLEQYF.

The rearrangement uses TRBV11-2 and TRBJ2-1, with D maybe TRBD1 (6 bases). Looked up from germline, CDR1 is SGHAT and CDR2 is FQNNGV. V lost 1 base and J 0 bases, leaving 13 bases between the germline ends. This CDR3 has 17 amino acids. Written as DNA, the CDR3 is TGTGCCAGCAGCTTAGTTCAGGGGTTTAGCTCCTACAATGAGCAGTTCTTC. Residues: CASSLVQGFSSYNEQFF.

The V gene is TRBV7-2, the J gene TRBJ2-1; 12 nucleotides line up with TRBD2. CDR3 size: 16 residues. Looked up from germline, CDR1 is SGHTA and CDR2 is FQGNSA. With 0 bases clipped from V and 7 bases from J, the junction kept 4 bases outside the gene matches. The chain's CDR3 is CASSLAPSGGANEQFF. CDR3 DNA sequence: TGTGCCAGCAGCTTAGCCCCTAGCGGGGGGGCAAATGAGCAGTTCTTC.

The DNA of the CDR3 is TGTGCCAGCAGTCGAGGAACAGGGCAAGCGAATGAGCAGTTCTTC. Translating it yields CASSRGTGQANEQFF. The chain joins TRBV25-1 to TRBJ2-1; possibly TRBD1 for D (6 bases). Deletions cut 5 bases from V and 7 bases from J, with 18 bases between. Germline values: CDR1 MGHDK, CDR2 SYGVNS. The CDR3 has 15 residues.

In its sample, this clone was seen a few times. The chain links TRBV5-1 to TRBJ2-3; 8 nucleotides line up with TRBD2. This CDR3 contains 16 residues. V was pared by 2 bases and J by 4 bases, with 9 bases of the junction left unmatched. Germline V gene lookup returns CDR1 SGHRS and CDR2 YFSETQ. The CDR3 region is CASSFSTSEGADTQYF. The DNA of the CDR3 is TGCGCCAGCAGCTTTTCGACTAGCGAGGGGGCAGATACGCAGTATTTT. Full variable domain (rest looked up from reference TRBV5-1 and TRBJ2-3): KAGVTQTPRYLIKTRGQQVTLSCSPISGHRSVSWYQQTPGQGLQFLFEYFSETQRNKGNFPGRFSGRQFSNSRSEMNVSTLELGDSALYLCASSFSTSEGADTQYFGPGTRLTVL.

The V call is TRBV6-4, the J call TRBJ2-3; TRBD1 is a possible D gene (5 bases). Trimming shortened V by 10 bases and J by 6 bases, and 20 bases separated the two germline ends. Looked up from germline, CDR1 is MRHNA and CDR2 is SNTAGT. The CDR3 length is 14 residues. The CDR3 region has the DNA TGTGCCACCGCTTCAGGGCCCGCCGGGGATACGCAGTATTTT. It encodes CATASGPAGDTQYF.

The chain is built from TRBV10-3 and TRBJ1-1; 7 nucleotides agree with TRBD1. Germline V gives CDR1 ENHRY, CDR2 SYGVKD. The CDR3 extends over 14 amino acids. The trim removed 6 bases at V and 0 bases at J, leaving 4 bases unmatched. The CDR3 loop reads CAIRSGTVNTEAFF. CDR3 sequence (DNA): TGTGCCATCAGGTCCGGGACAGTGAACACTGAAGCTTTCTTT.

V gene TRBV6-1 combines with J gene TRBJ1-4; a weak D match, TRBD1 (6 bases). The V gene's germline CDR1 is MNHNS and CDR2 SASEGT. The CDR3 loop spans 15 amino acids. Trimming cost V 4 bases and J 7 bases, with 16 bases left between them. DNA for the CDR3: TGTGCCAGCAGTGTCTTGGGGGGGCAGTTTGAAAAACTGTTTTTT. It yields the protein CASSVLGGQFEKLFF.

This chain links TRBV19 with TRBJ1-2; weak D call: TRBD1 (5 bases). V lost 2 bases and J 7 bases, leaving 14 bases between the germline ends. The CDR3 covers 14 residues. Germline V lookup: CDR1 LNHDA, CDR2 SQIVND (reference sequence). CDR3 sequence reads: CASSISGGKSGYTF. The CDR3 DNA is TGTGCCAGTAGTATAAGCGGGGGGAAAAGTGGCTACACCTTC. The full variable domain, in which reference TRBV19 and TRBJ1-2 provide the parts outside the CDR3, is DGGITQSPKYLFRKEGQNVTLSCEQNLNHDAMYWYRQDPGQGLRLIYYSQIVNDFQKGDIAEGYSVSREKKESFPLTVTSAQKNPTAFYLCASSISGGKSGYTFGSGTRLTVV.

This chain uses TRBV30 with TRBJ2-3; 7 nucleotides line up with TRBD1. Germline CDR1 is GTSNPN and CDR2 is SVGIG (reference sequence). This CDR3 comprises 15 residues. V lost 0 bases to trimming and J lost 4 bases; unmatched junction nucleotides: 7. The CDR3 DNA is TGTGCCTGGAGTGTAAGGGGGCAGGGGGCAGATACGCAGTATTTT. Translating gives CAWSVRGQGADTQYF.